This TCR beta chain derives from a study of blood T cell repertoires in COVID-19. In the study overall: Sample material is recorded as cDNA or gDNA derived from T cells, B-cell-depleted T cells, or PBMCs.

In the original analysis: For nucleated cells, counts were estimated from reference gene primer amplification. Profiled with immunoSEQ multiplex PCR; TCRdb holds only in-frame clones, not every one. D and trimming were read from the DNA, whereas the V and J calls and clone size are those reported in that table. The data hold some 120,000 clones, with approximately 82% observed a single time. V lost 3 bases, J lost 4 bases, and 7 bases stayed unmatched. This CDR3 has 16 amino acids. CDR1 and CDR2 (germline): SGDLS, YYNGEE. The origin of this receptor is a man aged 30 to 39 with acute or convalescent COVID-19. Source material: peripheral blood. The chain recombines TRBV9 with TRBJ2-3; TRBD2 matches at 11 bases. CDR3 amino acids: CASSAPIAGGPDTQYF. In DNA, the CDR3 is TGTGCCAGCAGCGCCCCGATAGCGGGGGGGCCAGATACGCAGTATTTT.